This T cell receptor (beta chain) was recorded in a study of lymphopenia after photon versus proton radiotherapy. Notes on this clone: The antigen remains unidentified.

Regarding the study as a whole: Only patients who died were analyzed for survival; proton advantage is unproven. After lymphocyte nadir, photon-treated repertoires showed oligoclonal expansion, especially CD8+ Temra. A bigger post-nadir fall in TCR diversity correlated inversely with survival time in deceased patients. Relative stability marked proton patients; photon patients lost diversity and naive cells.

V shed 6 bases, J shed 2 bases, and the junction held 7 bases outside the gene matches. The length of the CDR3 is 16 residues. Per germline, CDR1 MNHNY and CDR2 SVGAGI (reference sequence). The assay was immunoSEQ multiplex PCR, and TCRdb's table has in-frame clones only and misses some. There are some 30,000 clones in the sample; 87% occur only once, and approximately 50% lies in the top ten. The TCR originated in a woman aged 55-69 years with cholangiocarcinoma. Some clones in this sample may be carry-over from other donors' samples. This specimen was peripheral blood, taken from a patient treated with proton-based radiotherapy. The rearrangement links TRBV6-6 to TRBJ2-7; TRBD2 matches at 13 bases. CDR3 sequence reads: CASSLGLAGATYEQYF. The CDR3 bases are TGTGCCAGCAGCCTAGGACTAGCGGGAGCAACCTACGAGCAGTACTTC.